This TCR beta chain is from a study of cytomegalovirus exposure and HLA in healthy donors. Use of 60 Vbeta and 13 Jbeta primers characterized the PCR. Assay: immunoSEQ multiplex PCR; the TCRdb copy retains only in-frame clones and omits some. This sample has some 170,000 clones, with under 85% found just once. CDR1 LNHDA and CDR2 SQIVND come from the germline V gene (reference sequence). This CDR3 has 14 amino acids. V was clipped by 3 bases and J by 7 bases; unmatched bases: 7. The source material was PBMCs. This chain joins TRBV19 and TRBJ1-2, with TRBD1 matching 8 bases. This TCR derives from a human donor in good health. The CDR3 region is CASSIGGQDIGYTF. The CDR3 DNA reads TGTGCCAGTAGTATCGGGGGACAGGATATTGGCTACACCTTC.